This T cell receptor (beta chain) is from a study of cytomegalovirus exposure and HLA in healthy donors. 13 Jbeta primers and 60 Vbeta primers were used for the PCR. Method: immunoSEQ multiplex PCR; TCRdb's copy keeps in-frame clones and lacks some. The sample holds some 190,000 clones, over 60% seen once. V dropped 4 bases and J dropped 2; count of bases not matched to a gene: 5. The germline gives CDR1 SGHNT, CDR2 YYREEE (reference sequence). CDR3 length: 15 residues. Material: PBMCs. This TCR was sampled from a man between 25 and 39 years old in good health and CMV-seropositive. J is TRBJ2-3 and V is TRBV5-4; 9 bases map to TRBD1. The chain's CDR3 is CASSVRQGDTDTQYF. The CDR3 DNA reads as TGTGCCAGCAGCGTAAGACAGGGGGACACAGATACGCAGTATTTT. Drawing the rest from reference TRBV5-4 and TRBJ2-3, the complete variable domain is ETGVTQSPTHLIKTRGQQVTLRCSSQSGHNTVSWYQQALGQGPQFIFQYYREEENGRGNFPPRFSGLQFPNYSSELNVNALELDDSALYLCASSVRQGDTDTQYFGPGTRLTVL.